This T cell receptor (beta chain) stems from a study of T cell responses to AZD1222 COVID-19 vaccine. The study's findings and limits: The peak T cell response came first, and repertoires were sampled only after it. Spike-wide coverage was observed for vaccine-associated CD4 TCRs, with dominant responses at 160-218 and 743-854. The study reported that nearly half of spike-specific TCRs target unmutated variant regions. Donors were chiefly white British, with a greater number of females, and clonal diversity was perhaps underestimated.

Sequencing used immunoSEQ multiplex PCR; TCRdb keeps in-frame clones, though not all of them. The repertoire holds 120,000 to 150,000 clones, with about 90% as singletons. Concerning this clone itself: The antigen is undetermined.

This sequence was found in an adult who received the AZD1222 COVID-19 vaccine. The source material was peripheral blood, sampled 28 days after the second AZD1222 dose.

CDR3 sequence reads: CASRLEDLDGYTF. The CDR3 coding sequence is TGTGCCAGTAGACTCGAGGATCTGGATGGCTACACCTTC. J is TRBJ1-2 and V is TRBV19; D is unresolved. The CDR3 loop spans 13 amino acids. Looked up from germline, CDR1 is LNHDA and CDR2 is SQIVND (reference sequence). The V gene lost 6 bases and the J gene lost 6 bases, with 14 bases spanning the gap.